The clone carrying this TCR beta chain was recorded at least ten times. Antigen unknown. The source of the sample is a study of T cells in Graves' hyperthyroidism and ophthalmopathy. Study in general: Peripheral blood was drawn at first diagnosis, prior to all treatment. Study-level findings and limits: Within blood appeared most thyroid clonotypes that had expanded above 0.001.

Regions amplified from RNA transcripts were the TCR beta CDR3 regions. TCR CDR3 underwent first-round RT-PCR with the HTBI primer set. TCRdb redid the calling of the multiplex PCR reads with MiXCR, one entry per CDR3 protein. In the table there are some 510,000 distinct CDR3 sequences, less than 25% of which are singletons. It was considered stable Graves' hyperthyroidism when ophthalmopathy did not progress within 18 months. Uncontrolled infection, other autoimmune disease, pregnancy and lactation each barred patients from inclusion. CDR3 length: 16 residues. The V gene lost 1 base and the J gene lost 0 bases, with 10 bases spanning the gap. Germline values: CDR1 MDHEN, CDR2 SYDVKM.

This clonotype was obtained from a man aged 18 to 35 with Graves' hyperthyroidism. The material sequenced was blood. The J gene is TRBJ1-3, the V gene TRBV28; D is unresolved. This chain's CDR3 is CASSLFTSRSGNTIYF. The CDR3 coding sequence is TGTGCCAGCAGTTTATTTACCAGCCGCTCTGGAAACACCATATATTTT.